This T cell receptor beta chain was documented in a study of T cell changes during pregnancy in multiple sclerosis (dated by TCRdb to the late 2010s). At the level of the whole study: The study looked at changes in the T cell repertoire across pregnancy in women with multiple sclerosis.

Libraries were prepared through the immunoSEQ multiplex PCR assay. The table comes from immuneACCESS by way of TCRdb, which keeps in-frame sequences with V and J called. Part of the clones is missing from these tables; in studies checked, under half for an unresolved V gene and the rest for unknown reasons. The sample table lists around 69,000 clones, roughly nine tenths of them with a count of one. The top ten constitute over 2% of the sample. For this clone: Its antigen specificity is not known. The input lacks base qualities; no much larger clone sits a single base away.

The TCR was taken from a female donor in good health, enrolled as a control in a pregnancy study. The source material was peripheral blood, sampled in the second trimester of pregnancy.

The CDR3 region has the sequence CASSLGRVGSSTDTQYF. The nucleotide sequence reads as follows: TGTGCCAGCAGCTTAGGGCGAGTGGGGAGTAGCACAGATACGCAGTATTTT. The sequence links TRBV11-3 to TRBJ2-3, and the D gene may be TRBD2, 5 bases matching. The junction shows trimming of 1 base on V and 0 bases on J, plus 14 bases between the germline ends. Looking up the germline V gene yields CDR1 SGHNT and CDR2 YENEEA. Taken from cysteine to phenylalanine, the CDR3 has 17 residues. Of the read, only the CDR3 DNA is kept; its 51 bases are in frame from base 1.